Listed here are 21 T cell receptor beta chains from one sample, sequenced in a study of blood T cell repertoires in COVID-19. The protocol was immunoSEQ multiplex PCR, while the TCRdb copy is restricted to in-frame clones and leaves out a portion. The sample consists of tens of thousands of clones, 88% of them appearing once. Sample: PBMCs or T cells enriched from blood (not recorded which). These receptors were collected from a woman aged 40 to 49 who had recovered from COVID-19.

The chain has TRBV5-1 and TRBJ2-5, with 9 positions matching TRBD2. The V gene's germline CDR1 is SGHRS and CDR2 YFSETQ. J lost 4 bases, V lost 2 bases, and 6 bases had no gene match. The CDR3 length is 15 residues. The CDR3 protein is CASSFGGGAPETQYF. DNA for the CDR3: TGCGCCAGCAGCTTTGGCGGGGGGGCCCCAGAGACCCAGTACTTC.

The chain carries TRBV18 and TRBJ2-6; 7 bases fit TRBD1. V lost 7 bases, J lost 0 bases, and 6 bases stayed unmatched. This CDR3 has 16 residues. The germline V gene has CDR1 KGHSH and CDR2 LQKENI. The chain's CDR3 is CASFRDSISGANVLTF. In nucleotides, the CDR3 is TGTGCCAGCTTCCGGGACAGTATCTCTGGGGCCAACGTCCTGACTTTC.

This clone was observed once. The chain links TRBV27 to TRBJ1-6; D gene unclear. There are 13 residues in the CDR3. With 3 bases removed from V and 7 bases from J, the gap between germline ends came to 7 bases. CDR1 is MNHEY, CDR2 SMNVEV, per germline (reference sequence). The CDR3 bases are TGTGCCAGCAGTTTTGGTAGAAATTCACCCCTCCACTTT. Amino acid sequence: CASSFGRNSPLHF.

The chain employs TRBV5-8 and TRBJ2-7, with D hard to call. V dropped 2 bases and J dropped 2 bases, with 8 bases sitting between them. Germline values: CDR1 SGHTS, CDR2 YDEGEE. The CDR3 extends over 13 amino acids. The CDR3 DNA is TGTGCCAGCAGCTTTGCTGCGGCCTACGAGCAGTACTTC. Protein: CASSFAAAYEQYF.

V and J are TRBV6-4 and TRBJ2-2; TRBD2 is a possible D gene (5 bases). Germline V gene data show CDR1 as MRHNA and CDR2 as SNTAGT. V shed 4 bases and J shed 3 bases, with 9 bases lying between them. The CDR3 has 14 residues. CDR3 in DNA: TGTGCCAGCAGTGGAGGGAGCCACACCGGGGAGCTGTTTTTT. Encoded protein: CASSGGSHTGELFF.

The genes are TRBV15 and TRBJ1-4; 7 bases match TRBD1. This CDR3 contains 16 residues. V lost 1 base and J lost 3; bases outside the gene matches: 5. Germline CDR1 is LNHNV and CDR2 is YYDKDF (reference sequence). The CDR3 sequence: CATSRATGIANEKLFF. The CDR3 DNA follows: TGTGCCACCAGCAGAGCGACAGGGATAGCTAATGAAAAACTGTTTTTT. Variable domain in full (rest from reference TRBV15 and TRBJ1-4): DAMVIQNPRYQVTQFGKPVTLSCSQTLNHNVMYWYQQKSSQAPKLLFHYYDKDFNNEADTPDNFQSRRPNTSFCFLDIRSPGLGDTAMYLCATSRATGIANEKLFFGSGTQLSVL.

Only a few counts were recorded for this clone. The chain links TRBV3-1 (or the pseudogene TRBV3-2) to TRBJ1-5; no clear D. Trimming took 0 bases from V and 4 from J, leaving 10 bases between them. The CDR3 consists of 15 residues. Germline assignment: CDR1 LGHDT and CDR2 YNNKEL (reference sequence). CDR3 in DNA: TGTGCCAGCAGCCAAGATAGTAAGCGGAATCAGCCCCAGCATTTT. Translating gives CASSQDSKRNQPQHF.

The chain uses TRBV5-1 and TRBJ1-2, with D maybe TRBD1 (5 bases). The CDR3 is 13 residues long. Germline CDR1 and CDR2: SGHRS and YFSETQ. Trimming cost V 3 bases and J 6 bases, with 12 bases left between them. CDR3 in DNA: TGCGCCAGCAGCTCCGAAGGGGTCGATGGCTACACCTTC. Its translation is CASSSEGVDGYTF.

This clone occurred a few times. The chain carries TRBV3-1 (or the pseudogene TRBV3-2) and TRBJ1-1, with D possibly TRBD1 on 6 matching bases. Trimming took off 0 bases at V and 5 bases at J, with 13 bases between the two ends. The CDR3 has 15 residues. CDR1 is LGHDT, CDR2 YNNKEL, per germline (reference sequence). The CDR3 loop is CASSQDARGYTEAFF. CDR3 in DNA: TGTGCCAGCAGCCAAGACGCCAGGGGATATACTGAAGCTTTCTTT.

The V call is TRBV7-6, the J call TRBJ2-2; 8 positions match TRBD1. V gave up 5 bases and J gave up 4 bases; unmatched junction bases: 9. This CDR3 spans 16 amino acids. Germline CDR1 is SGHVS and CDR2 is FNYEAQ. CDR3 coding DNA: TGTGCCAGCAGCCCAAGCCACGGACAGGGCACCGGGGAGCTGTTTTTT. It yields the protein CASSPSHGQGTGELFF.

A single count supports this clone. The chain links TRBV6-5 to TRBJ2-7, with TRBD1 matching over 8 bases. Germline values: CDR1 MNHEY, CDR2 SVGAGI. The CDR3 length is 12 residues. The trim removed 8 bases at V and 1 base at J, leaving 1 base unmatched. In DNA, the CDR3 is TGTGCCAGCCGGGACAGGTCCTACGAGCAGTACTTC. Translating it yields CASRDRSYEQYF.

The chain couples TRBV29-1 to TRBJ2-1; 10 bases are shared with TRBD1. V lost 2 bases and J lost 7; bases outside the gene matches: 5. CDR3 length: 14 residues. Germline V gives CDR1 SQVTM, CDR2 ANQGSEA. The CDR3: CSVESDRGTNEQFF. CDR3 nucleotides: TGCAGCGTTGAATCGGACAGGGGGACGAATGAGCAGTTCTTC.

The V call is TRBV25-1, the J call TRBJ1-2, with D possibly matching TRBD1 (5 bases). V was pared by 3 bases and J by 3 bases, with 8 bases between. Per the germline V gene, CDR1 is MGHDK and CDR2 is SYGVNS. This CDR3 has 13 amino acids. The CDR3 nucleotides are TGTGCCAGCAGTGAGGGGGGGTACTATGGCTACACCTTC. It specifies CASSEGGYYGYTF.

V and J are TRBV4-1 and TRBJ2-7, with D hard to call. V shed 0 bases and J shed 2 bases, with 5 bases lying between them. CDR3 length equals 13 residues. From germline, CDR1 is MGHRA and CDR2 YSYEKL. CDR3 in amino acids: CASSQDRTYEQYF. CDR3 bases: TGCGCCAGCAGCCAAGATAGAACCTACGAGCAGTACTTC.

The chain employs TRBV10-2 and TRBJ1-2, with D possibly matching TRBD1 (5 bases). V dropped 8 bases and J dropped 6 bases, with 16 bases sitting between them. The CDR3 has 13 amino acids. CDR1 and CDR2 (germline): WSHSY, SAAADI. The CDR3 spells CASVGGASDGYTF. The CDR3 nucleotides read TGCGCCAGCGTGGGGGGTGCGTCTGATGGCTACACCTTC.

The chain recombines TRBV4-1 with TRBJ2-7; 8 bases fit TRBD2. Looked up from germline, CDR1 is MGHRA and CDR2 is YSYEKL. The CDR3 consists of 15 residues. Trimming cost V 4 bases and J 4 bases; bases outside gene matches: 9. The chain's CDR3 is CASSLLSGGEYEQYF. For the CDR3, the DNA is TGCGCCAGCAGCCTTTTGAGCGGGGGAGAATACGAGCAGTACTTC.

V is TRBV10-3 and J is TRBJ2-7, with D possibly matching TRBD1 (5 bases). In germline, CDR1 is ENHRY, CDR2 SYGVKD. This CDR3 has 13 residues. Deletions cut 3 bases from V and 3 bases from J, with 9 bases between. CDR3 residues: CAISEPGNYEQYF. In DNA, the CDR3 is TGTGCCATCAGTGAACCAGGGAACTACGAGCAGTACTTC.

This clone has just one count. The J gene is TRBJ2-3, the V gene TRBV7-2; no definite D call. Germline CDR1 and CDR2: SGHTA and FQGNSA. The CDR3 is made up of 14 amino acids. The V and J ends lost 1 base and 6 bases respectively, with 11 bases between them. The CDR3: CASSLDGPADTQYF. DNA of the CDR3: TGTGCCAGCAGCTTAGATGGGCCTGCGGATACGCAGTATTTT.

This clone was seen a handful of times. The V call is TRBV2, the J call TRBJ1-2, with D possibly being TRBD1 (6 bases). The CDR3 has 13 residues. Looked up from germline, CDR1 is SNHLY and CDR2 is FYNNEI. The CDR3 is CATGKGETYGYTF. CDR3 sequence (DNA): TGTGCAACGGGGAAGGGGGAGACCTATGGCTACACCTTC.

The gene calls are TRBV2 and TRBJ1-4; TRBD1 is a possible D gene (6 bases). The CDR3 extends over 15 amino acids. CDR1 and CDR2 from the germline V gene are SNHLY and FYNNEI. V dropped 6 bases and J dropped 2 bases, with 13 bases sitting between them. DNA of the CDR3: TGTGCCAGCAGCGATACAGGGTTGACTAATGAAAAACTGTTTTTT. Protein: CASSDTGLTNEKLFF. The whole variable domain, remainder taken from reference TRBV2 and TRBJ1-4, is EPEVTQTPSHQVTQMGQEVILRCVPISNHLYFYWYRQILGQKVEFLVSFYNNEISEKSEIFDDQFSVERPDGSNFTLKIRSTKLEDSAMYFCASSDTGLTNEKLFFGSGTQLSVL.

This chain links TRBV7-2 with TRBJ2-3; D not resolved. The germline gives CDR1 SGHTA, CDR2 FQGNSA. CDR3 length equals 13 residues. V was trimmed by 1 base and J by 0 bases, leaving 2 bases between them. CDR3 DNA: TGTGCCAGCAGCTTAGTAAGCACAGATACGCAGTATTTT. Amino acids: CASSLVSTDTQYF.